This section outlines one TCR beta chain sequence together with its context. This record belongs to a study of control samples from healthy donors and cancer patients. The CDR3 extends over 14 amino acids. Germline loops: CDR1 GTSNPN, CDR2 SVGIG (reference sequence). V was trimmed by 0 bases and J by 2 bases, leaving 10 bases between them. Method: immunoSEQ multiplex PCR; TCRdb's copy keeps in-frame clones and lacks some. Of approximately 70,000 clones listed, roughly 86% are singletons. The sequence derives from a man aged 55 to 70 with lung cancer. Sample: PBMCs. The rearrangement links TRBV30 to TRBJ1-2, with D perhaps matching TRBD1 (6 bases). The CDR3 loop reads CAWSVPGDNYGYTF. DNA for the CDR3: TGTGCCTGGAGTGTACCAGGGGACAACTATGGCTACACCTTC.